The 9 T cell receptor beta chains in this list originate from one sample, sequenced in a study of T cells expressing NK-cell markers. Following a re-call of the 5' RACE reads, TCRdb has one entry per CDR3 protein and lacks DNA. In total, the table holds 150,000 or so distinct CDR3 sequences. The sequenced material came from blood T cells: a sorted CD56 or NKG2C T cell subset, CD4+ or CD8+ T cells, or bulk PBMC T cells (not recorded which). The receptors shown here come from a woman aged 50 to 60 in good health.

The CDR3 loop reads CSARDLLARDEQYF. The chain is built from TRBV20-1 and TRBJ2-7; TCRdb returns TRBD2, unconfirmable since there is no DNA. This CDR3 has 14 amino acids. Per germline, CDR1 DFQATT and CDR2 SNEGSKA (reference sequence).

The chain recombines TRBV7-2 with TRBJ2-3; TCRdb proposes TRBD2, but this gene call is untestable without DNA. The CDR3 covers 19 residues. Germline CDR1 SGHTA, CDR2 FQGNSA. CDR3 in amino acids: CASSLVVAGGPKSTDTQYF.

The genes are TRBV29-1 and TRBJ2-3; the TCRdb call, TRBD2, lacks DNA for checking. The germline gives CDR1 SQVTM, CDR2 ANQGSEA. CDR3 size: 14 residues. This CDR3 reads CSVVGVSSGRTQYF.

This CDR3 is CASSDKTGTSSYNEQFF. This rearrangement joins TRBV7-4 to TRBJ2-1; as DNA is missing, the TRBD2 call by TCRdb cannot be tested. This CDR3 comprises 17 residues. Looked up from germline, CDR1 is SGHVT and CDR2 is SQSDAQ. Looking up the rest from reference TRBV7-4 and TRBJ2-1 gives the full variable domain: GAGVSQSPRYKVAKRGRDVALRCDSISGHVTLYWYRQTLGQGSEVLTYSQSDAQRDKSGRPSGRFSAERPERSVSTLKIQRTEQGDSAVYLCASSDKTGTSSYNEQFFGPGTRLTVL.

The chain combines TRBV5-1 with TRBJ1-1; TCRdb reports TRBD1, a call that lacks DNA to check it against. The CDR3 totals 16 residues. CDR1 and CDR2 (germline): SGHRS, YFSETQ. CDR3 in amino acids: CASSPERGHTNTEAFF.

The rearrangement links TRBV11-2 to TRBJ2-7; the TRBD1 assignment by TCRdb is unverifiable without DNA. Germline loops: CDR1 SGHAT, CDR2 FQNNGV. The CDR3 length is 13 residues. The CDR3 sequence: CASSLVGAYEQYF.

The chain recombines TRBV2 with TRBJ2-1; TCRdb indicates TRBD2, and absent DNA this call remains unverified. CDR3 length: 16 amino acids. Germline V gene lookup returns CDR1 SNHLY and CDR2 FYNNEI. CDR3 sequence reads: CASSPEVAEFYNEQFF.

The chain couples TRBV11-2 to TRBJ2-1; without DNA, the TCRdb call of TRBD2 cannot be checked. CDR1 is SGHAT and CDR2 is FQNNGV in the germline V gene. CDR3 length: 15 residues. The CDR3 sequence is CASRELASEDNEQFF.

This sequence joins TRBV7-7 and TRBJ2-1; TCRdb returns TRBD1, unconfirmable since there is no DNA. This CDR3 has 15 residues. In germline, CDR1 is SSHAT, CDR2 FNYEAQ (reference sequence). The CDR3 loop is CASSYGTTTYNEQFF.